Presented here are 4 T cell receptor beta chains from one specimen sequenced in a study of shared clonotypes between healthy human individuals. CD8 cells regarded as naive lacked CD45RO, were positively chosen for CCR7, and omitted terminally differentiated effector memory CD45RA+ cells. Produced via immunoSEQ multiplex PCR; TCRdb's table is partial and in-frame only. This sample has around 2.1 million clones, with 85% to 95% found just once. The specimen was naive CD8+ T cells from PBMCs. The receptor source for this set is a man between 18 and 29 years old in good health. Some clones in this sample may be carry-over from other donors' samples.

This chain uses TRBV27 with TRBJ2-5; 9 nucleotides match TRBD1. Unmatched junction bases numbered 6, after V lost 10 bases and J lost 0 bases. CDR1 and CDR2 from the germline V gene are MNHEY and SMNVEV (reference sequence). This CDR3 has 14 residues. CDR3 nucleotide sequence: TGTGCCACCCGAGACAGGGGGGACCAAGAGACCCAGTACTTC. It is translated as CATRDRGDQETQYF.

V usage is TRBV30 and J usage is TRBJ2-7; tentatively, D is TRBD2 (5 bases). The V gene lost 2 bases and the J gene lost 2 bases, with 10 bases spanning the gap. The CDR3 runs to 13 residues. CDR1 is GTSNPN, CDR2 SVGIG, per germline (reference sequence). Written as DNA, the CDR3 is TGTGCCTGGAGTCCCGGGGAGCCCTACGAGCAGTACTTC. It specifies CAWSPGEPYEQYF.

The V call is TRBV5-1, the J call TRBJ2-1; 10 positions match TRBD1. The CDR3 covers 15 residues. V shed 3 bases, J shed 8 bases, and the junction held 8 bases outside the gene matches. Germline assignment: CDR1 SGHRS and CDR2 YFSETQ. Here the CDR3 reads CASSSWDRGGDEQFF. The CDR3 DNA reads as TGCGCCAGCAGCTCCTGGGACAGGGGTGGCGATGAGCAGTTCTTC.

The CDR3, as DNA: TGTGCCAGCCCTGACACAGGGAACACTGAAGCTTTCTTT. Translation gives CASPDTGNTEAFF. The genes are TRBV6-1 and TRBJ1-1; D perhaps matches TRBD1 (5 bases). V lost 8 bases and J 1 base, leaving 11 bases between the germline ends. The V gene's germline CDR1 is MNHNS and CDR2 SASEGT. The CDR3 totals 13 residues.